The 2 T cell receptor beta chains in this list originate from one sample, sequenced in a study of spatial heterogeneity in lung cancer. Time point meaning: sample taken at primary tumor resection. Unsorted whole RNA samples from tumor, nontumor lung or frozen PBMC were sequenced. TCRdb itself ran the 5' RACE reads through MiXCR, one entry per CDR3 protein. The sample consists of about 38,000 distinct CDR3 sequences, roughly 8% of them appearing once. The specimen was PBMCs, collected at surgery. These receptors were collected from a male donor with early-stage non-small cell lung cancer.

This clonotype was seen ten or more times. J is TRBJ1-2 and V is TRBV6-5; 7 bases line up with TRBD1. Germline values: CDR1 MNHEY, CDR2 SVGAGI. This CDR3 has 14 amino acids. Trimming cost V 5 bases and J 5 bases; bases outside gene matches: 8. The CDR3 spells CASSQRTGGYGYTF. The CDR3 DNA sequence: TGTGCCAGCAGTCAAAGGACAGGAGGATATGGCTACACCTTC.

There are many counts of this clonotype. The chain is built from TRBV2 and TRBJ1-3, with 7 bases lining up with TRBD1. This CDR3 has 15 amino acids. CDR1 is SNHLY and CDR2 is FYNNEI in the germline V gene. With 6 bases clipped from V and 0 bases from J, the junction kept 5 bases outside the gene matches. The CDR3 nucleotides are TGTGCCAGCAGCGCGGACAGGCCCTCTGGAAACACCATATATTTT. This encodes CASSADRPSGNTIYF.